Described below is a single T cell receptor (beta chain) sequence and its context. From germline, CDR1 is SQVTM and CDR2 ANQGSEA. The CDR3 extends over 14 amino acids. The J segment lost 2 bases and the V segment lost 1 base, leaving 4 bases of the junction unmatched. The entry originates in a study of T cell changes during pregnancy in multiple sclerosis. Generated by immunoSEQ multiplex PCR, the TCRdb table keeps only in-frame clones and is missing some. The table records about 100,000 clones, about 91% of them present only once. This clonotype was sampled from a female donor with multiple sclerosis, enrolled in a pregnancy study. The chain employs TRBV29-1 and TRBJ1-1; the match to TRBD1 covers 7 bases. This specimen consisted of peripheral blood, obtained in the second trimester of pregnancy. CDR3 in amino acids: CSVEGAGGNTEAFF. Here the CDR3 DNA reads TGCAGCGTTGAAGGGGCAGGGGGAAACACTGAAGCTTTCTTT. Full variable domain (rest looked up from reference TRBV29-1 and TRBJ1-1): SAVISQKPSRDICQRGTSLTIQCQVDSQVTMMFWYRQQPGQSLTLIATANQGSEATYESGFVIDKFPISRPNLTFSTLTVSNMSPEDSSIYLCSVEGAGGNTEAFFGQGTRLTVV.